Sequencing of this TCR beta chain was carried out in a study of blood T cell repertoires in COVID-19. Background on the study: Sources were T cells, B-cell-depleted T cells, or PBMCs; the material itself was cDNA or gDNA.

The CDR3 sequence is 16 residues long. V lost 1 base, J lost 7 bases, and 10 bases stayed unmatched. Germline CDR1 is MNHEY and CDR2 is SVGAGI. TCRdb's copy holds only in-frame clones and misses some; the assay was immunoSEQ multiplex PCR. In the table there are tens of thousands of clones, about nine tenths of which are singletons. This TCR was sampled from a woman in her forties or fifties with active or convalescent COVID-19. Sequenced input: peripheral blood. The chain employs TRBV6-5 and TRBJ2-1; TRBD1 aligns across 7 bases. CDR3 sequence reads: CASSYWNRGLRNEQFF. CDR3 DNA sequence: TGTGCCAGCAGTTACTGGAACAGGGGTCTGAGAAATGAGCAGTTCTTC.